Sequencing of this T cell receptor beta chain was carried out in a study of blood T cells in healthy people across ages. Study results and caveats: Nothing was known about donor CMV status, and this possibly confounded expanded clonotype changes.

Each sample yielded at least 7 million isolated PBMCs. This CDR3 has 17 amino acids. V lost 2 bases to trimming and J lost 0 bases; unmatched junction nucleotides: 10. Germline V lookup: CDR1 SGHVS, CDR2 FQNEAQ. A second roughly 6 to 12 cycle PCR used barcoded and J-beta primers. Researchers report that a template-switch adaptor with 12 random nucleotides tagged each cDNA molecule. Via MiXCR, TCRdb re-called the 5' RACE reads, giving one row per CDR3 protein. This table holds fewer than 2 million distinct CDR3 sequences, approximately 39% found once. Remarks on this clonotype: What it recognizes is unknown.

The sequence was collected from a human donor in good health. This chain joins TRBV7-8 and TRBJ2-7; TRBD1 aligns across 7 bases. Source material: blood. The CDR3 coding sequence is TGTGCCAGCAGCTTAACAGGGGACGGGTTAAGCTCCTACGAGCAGTACTTC. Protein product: CASSLTGDGLSSYEQYF.